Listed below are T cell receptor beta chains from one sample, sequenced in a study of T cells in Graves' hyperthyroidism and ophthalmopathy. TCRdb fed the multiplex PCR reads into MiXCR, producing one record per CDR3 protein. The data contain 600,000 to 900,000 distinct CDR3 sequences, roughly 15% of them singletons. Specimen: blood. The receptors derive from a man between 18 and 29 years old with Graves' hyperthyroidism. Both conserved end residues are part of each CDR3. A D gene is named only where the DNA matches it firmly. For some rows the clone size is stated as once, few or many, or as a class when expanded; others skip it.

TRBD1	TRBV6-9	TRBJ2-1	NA	CASSYRTGGYEQFF	TGTGCCAGCAGTTACCGGACAGGGGGCTATGAGCAGTTCTTC
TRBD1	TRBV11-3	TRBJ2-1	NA	CASSPGQGKYNEQFF	TGTGCCAGCAGCCCCGGACAGGGAAAATACAATGAGCAGTTCTTC
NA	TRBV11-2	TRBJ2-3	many	CASSPGVSTDTQYF	TGTGCCAGCAGCCCGGGAGTCAGCACAGATACGCAGTATTTT
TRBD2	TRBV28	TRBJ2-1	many	CASSFISPPREVSYNEQFF	TGTGCCAGCAGTTTTATATCCCCTCCACGGGAGGTCTCCTACAATGAGCAGTTCTTC
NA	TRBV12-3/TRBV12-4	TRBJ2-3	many	CASSLTTYTTDTQYF	TGTGCCAGCAGTTTGACCACCTATACCACAGATACGCAGTATTTT
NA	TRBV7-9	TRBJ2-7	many	CAGGTGDSYEQYF	TGTGCCGGCGGGACGGGAGACTCCTACGAGCAGTACTTC
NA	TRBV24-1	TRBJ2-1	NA	CATSDLYYNEQFF	TGTGCCACCAGTGATTTGTATTACAATGAGCAGTTCTTC
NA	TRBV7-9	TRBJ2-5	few	CASSSGPNVATQYF	TGTGCCAGCAGCTCGGGACCTAACGTCGCGACCCAGTACTTC
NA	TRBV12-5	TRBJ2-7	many	CASGSPRGRPYEQYF	TGTGCTAGTGGTTCCCCCCGGGGGCGTCCGTACGAGCAGTACTTC
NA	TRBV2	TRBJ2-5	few	CASSADGIYQETQYF	TGTGCCAGCAGCGCCGATGGGATATACCAAGAGACCCAGTACTTC
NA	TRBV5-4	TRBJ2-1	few	CASSLRQEQFF	TGTGCCAGCAGCCTCCGCCAGGAGCAGTTCTTC
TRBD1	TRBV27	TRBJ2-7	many	CASSPPWTGGHEQYF	TGTGCCAGCAGTCCTCCCTGGACAGGGGGCCACGAGCAGTACTTC
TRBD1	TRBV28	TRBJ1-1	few	CASSLLGRGPNTEAFF	TGTGCCAGCAGTCTACTAGGCAGGGGGCCGAACACTGAAGCTTTCTTT
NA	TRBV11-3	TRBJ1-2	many	CASSLQGASYGYTF	TGTGCCAGCAGCCTCCAGGGAGCTAGCTATGGCTACACCTTC
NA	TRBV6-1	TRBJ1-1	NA	CQVSKNTEAFF	TGTCAGGTATCTAAGAACACTGAAGCTTTCTTT
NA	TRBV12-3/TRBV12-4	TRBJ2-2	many	CASSRAGVTGELFF	TGTGCCAGCAGTCGAGCCGGGGTCACCGGGGAGCTGTTTTTT
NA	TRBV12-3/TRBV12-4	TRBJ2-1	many	CASSLATSEQFF	TGTGCCAGCAGTTTAGCCACTAGCGAGCAGTTCTTC
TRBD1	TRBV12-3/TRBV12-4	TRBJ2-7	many	CASTLSGQGFGEQYF	TGTGCCAGCACCTTATCGGGACAGGGTTTCGGGGAGCAGTACTTC
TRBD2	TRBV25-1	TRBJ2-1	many	CASSAPGSGRRDEQFF	TGTGCCAGCAGTGCCCCCGGAAGCGGGAGGCGGGATGAGCAGTTCTTC
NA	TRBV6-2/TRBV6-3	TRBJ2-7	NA	CASSYAGAPYEQYF	TGTGCCAGCAGTTACGCTGGGGCCCCCTACGAGCAGTACTTC
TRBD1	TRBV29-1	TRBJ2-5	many	CSVDPWTGSEETQYF	TGCAGCGTCGACCCCTGGACAGGGTCCGAAGAGACCCAGTACTTC
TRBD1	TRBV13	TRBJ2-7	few	CASSSTGANYEQYF	TGTGCCAGCAGCTCTACAGGGGCCAACTACGAGCAGTACTTC
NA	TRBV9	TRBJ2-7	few	CASSAGTSTYEQYF	TGTGCCAGCAGCGCCGGGACGAGCACCTACGAGCAGTACTTC
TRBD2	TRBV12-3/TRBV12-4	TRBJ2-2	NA	CASSFTREYHGELFF	TGTGCCAGCAGTTTCACGCGGGAGTATCACGGGGAGCTGTTTTTT
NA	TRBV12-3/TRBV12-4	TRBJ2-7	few	CASSRNREREQYF	TGTGCCAGCAGCCGGAACAGGGAACGCGAGCAGTACTTC
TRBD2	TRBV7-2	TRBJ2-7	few	CASSFYVLAGDEQYF	TGTGCCAGCAGCTTTTATGTTCTAGCGGGAGACGAGCAGTACTTC
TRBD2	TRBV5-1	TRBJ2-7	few	CASSSQPSSGSYEQYF	TGCGCCAGCAGCTCTCAACCCTCTAGCGGGAGCTACGAGCAGTACTTC
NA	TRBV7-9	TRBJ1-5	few	CASSTTIIGGLGRSNQPQHF	TGTGCCAGCAGCACGACTATCATCGGGGGGCTCGGACGAAGCAATCAGCCCCAGCATTTT
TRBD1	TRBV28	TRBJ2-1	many	CASMRQGSYNEQFF	TGTGCCAGCATGAGACAGGGGTCCTACAATGAGCAGTTCTTC
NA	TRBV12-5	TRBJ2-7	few	CASGLVSSSPNNNYEQYF	TGTGCTAGTGGTTTGGTAAGTTCTTCTCCAAACAATAACTACGAGCAGTACTTC
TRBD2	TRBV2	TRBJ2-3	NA	CASRRGTSGSYTQYF	TGTGCCAGCCGACGGGGGACTAGCGGGAGTTATACGCAGTATTTT
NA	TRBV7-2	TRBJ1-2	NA	CASSLAARVGGYTF	TGTGCCAGCAGCTTAGCGGCCAGGGTGGGTGGCTACACCTTC
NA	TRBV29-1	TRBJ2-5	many	CSVEVPNQETQYF	TGCAGCGTTGAAGTTCCCAACCAAGAGACCCAGTACTTC
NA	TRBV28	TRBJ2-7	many	CASRFHGSYEQYF	TGTGCCAGCAGATTTCACGGCTCCTACGAGCAGTACTTC
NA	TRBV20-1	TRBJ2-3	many	CSANQAGSTDTQYF	TGCAGTGCTAATCAGGCGGGGAGCACAGATACGCAGTATTTT